This T cell receptor beta chain was identified during a study of OX40 agonist ivuxolimab in advanced cancers. At the level of the study: Eligibility rules accepted prior anti-PD-1, anti-PD-L1 or anti-CTLA-4 therapy, and 35% to 40% had some.

Whole-study results and caveats: CD4+ and CD8+ T cells in blood underwent clonal expansion by week 6 at 0.1 to 3.0 mg/kg.

Trimming took 1 base from V and 2 from J, leaving 9 bases between them. The germline V gene encodes CDR1 LNHDA and CDR2 SQIVND (reference sequence). The CDR3 loop spans 14 amino acids. The protocol was immunoSEQ multiplex PCR, while the TCRdb copy is restricted to in-frame clones and leaves out a portion. Of 75,000 to 90,000 clones listed, around 84% are singletons. Regarding this clone: The antigen is unknown.

This clonotype was obtained from an adult with an advanced solid tumor such as melanoma, head and neck, liver or kidney cancer. The sequencing used CD4+ or CD8+ T cells sorted from blood, collected in a trial of the OX40 agonist ivuxolimab. This sequence joins TRBV19 and TRBJ2-7; D possibly matches TRBD1 or TRBD2 (5 bases each). CDR3 protein: CASSIGGAPYEQYF. The CDR3 region has the DNA TGTGCCAGTAGTATAGGAGGGGCCCCCTACGAGCAGTACTTC.